This is a list of T cell receptor beta chains from one sample in a study of patients and donors after allogeneic stem cell transplantation. TCRdb re-derived calls from the RT-PCR reads in MiXCR, one entry per CDR3 protein. The table lists approximately 200,000 distinct CDR3 sequences, roughly 15% of them singletons. The sequenced material came from blood, either unsorted or a sorted T cell fraction (not recorded which). These receptors were taken from a human donor who was either an allogeneic HSCT recipient or a stem cell or donor lymphocyte infusion donor (not recorded which). It is not recorded whose cells these are; they may come from a transplant donor. Both conserved end residues are part of each CDR3. A D gene is named only where the DNA matches it firmly. Expanded clones are given a class, and other clones once, few, many or no size at all.

v_call: TRBV5-5
j_call: TRBJ2-7
d_call: TRBD1
clone_size: few
cdr3_aa: CASSLDRVEQYF
cdr3_nt: TGTGCCAGCAGCCTGGACAGGGTCGAGCAGTACTTC

v_call: TRBV4-1
j_call: TRBJ2-4
d_call: .
clone_size: few
cdr3_aa: CASSQASGAFLYF
cdr3_nt: TGCGCCAGCAGCCAAGCATCCGGTGCGTTTCTGTACTTC

v_call: TRBV5-1
j_call: TRBJ2-2
d_call: .
clone_size: many
cdr3_aa: CASSANVQGSNTGELFF
cdr3_nt: TGCGCCAGCAGCGCAAACGTTCAGGGGTCGAACACCGGGGAGCTGTTTTTT

v_call: TRBV9
j_call: TRBJ2-1
d_call: .
clone_size: few
cdr3_aa: CASSVEGGDRLYNEQFF
cdr3_nt: TGTGCCAGCAGCGTAGAGGGGGGGGACAGGCTTTACAATGAGCAGTTCTTC

v_call: TRBV7-2
j_call: TRBJ1-1
d_call: TRBD1
clone_size: many
cdr3_aa: CASSSQQGARAFF
cdr3_nt: TGTGCCAGCAGCTCCCAGCAGGGGGCTCGAGCTTTCTTT

v_call: TRBV6-5
j_call: TRBJ2-6
d_call: .
clone_size: .
cdr3_aa: CASSYLGGVGANVLTF
cdr3_nt: TGTGCCAGCAGTTACCTAGGGGGGGTTGGGGCCAACGTCCTGACTTTC

v_call: TRBV3-1
j_call: TRBJ2-7
d_call: .
clone_size: .
cdr3_aa: CASSPTAGHEQYF
cdr3_nt: TGTGCCAGCAGCCCTACGGCGGGGCACGAGCAGTACTTC

v_call: TRBV4-2
j_call: TRBJ2-6
d_call: .
clone_size: .
cdr3_aa: CASSPTVGANVLTF
cdr3_nt: TGTGCCAGCAGTCCGACAGTGGGGGCCAACGTCCTGACTTTC

v_call: TRBV29-1
j_call: TRBJ2-2
d_call: .
clone_size: .
cdr3_aa: CSVSRPGRNTGELFF
cdr3_nt: TGCAGCGTTTCAAGACCCGGGAGAAACACCGGGGAGCTGTTTTTT

v_call: TRBV5-4
j_call: TRBJ1-1
d_call: .
clone_size: .
cdr3_aa: CASSPGPTNTEAFF
cdr3_nt: TGTGCCAGCAGCCCGGGACCGACGAACACTGAAGCTTTCTTT

v_call: TRBV7-9
j_call: TRBJ1-2
d_call: TRBD1
clone_size: many
cdr3_aa: CASSLIRGQGGATF
cdr3_nt: TGTGCCAGCAGCTTAATCCGCGGGCAGGGGGGGGCCACCTTC

v_call: TRBV5-1
j_call: TRBJ1-3
d_call: .
clone_size: few
cdr3_aa: CASSLGGVGSGNTIYF
cdr3_nt: TGCGCCAGCAGCTTGGGAGGGGTAGGATCTGGAAACACCATATATTTT

v_call: TRBV4-2
j_call: TRBJ2-1
d_call: .
clone_size: .
cdr3_aa: CASSQAPLDQICEQFF
cdr3_nt: TGTGCCAGCAGCCAAGCCCCTCTAGATCAGATATGTGAGCAGTTCTTC

v_call: TRBV4-1
j_call: TRBJ2-6
d_call: .
clone_size: .
cdr3_aa: CASSHETGTSGANVLTF
cdr3_nt: TGCGCCAGCAGCCATGAAACCGGGACCTCTGGGGCCAACGTCCTGACTTTC

v_call: TRBV27
j_call: TRBJ1-1
d_call: TRBD1
clone_size: few
cdr3_aa: CASSLRTGRTEAFF
cdr3_nt: TGTGCCAGCAGTTTGCGGACAGGGAGGACTGAAGCTTTCTTT

v_call: TRBV6-2/TRBV6-3
j_call: TRBJ2-7
d_call: .
clone_size: few
cdr3_aa: CASSLNTGGQLYEQYF
cdr3_nt: TGTGCCAGCAGCCTAAATACCGGCGGACAACTCTACGAGCAGTACTTC

v_call: TRBV11-3
j_call: TRBJ2-3
d_call: TRBD2
clone_size: few
cdr3_aa: CASQDRLAGTTDTQYF
cdr3_nt: TGTGCCAGCCAGGACAGGCTAGCGGGGACCACAGATACGCAGTATTTT

v_call: TRBV7-8
j_call: TRBJ1-1
d_call: .
clone_size: many
cdr3_aa: CASSPTPGKNTEAFF
cdr3_nt: TGTGCCAGCAGCCCTACTCCGGGAAAGAACACTGAAGCTTTCTTT

v_call: TRBV6-2/TRBV6-3
j_call: TRBJ2-1
d_call: .
clone_size: many
cdr3_aa: CASSYGGSEQFF
cdr3_nt: TGTGCCAGCAGTTACGGGGGGAGTGAGCAGTTCTTC

v_call: TRBV7-2
j_call: TRBJ2-3
d_call: TRBD2
clone_size: few
cdr3_aa: CASSLVGGGAGDTQYF
cdr3_nt: TGTGCCAGCAGCTTAGTCGGCGGGGGGGCTGGAGATACGCAGTATTTT

v_call: TRBV5-1
j_call: TRBJ2-7
d_call: .
clone_size: .
cdr3_aa: CASSVDGNYEQYF
cdr3_nt: TGCGCCAGCAGCGTCGACGGGAACTACGAGCAGTACTTC

v_call: TRBV5-6
j_call: TRBJ1-4
d_call: .
clone_size: .
cdr3_aa: CASSRLRPGATNEKLFF
cdr3_nt: TGTGCCAGCAGCCGCCTGAGGCCGGGAGCAACTAATGAAAAACTGTTTTTT

v_call: TRBV11-3
j_call: TRBJ2-2
d_call: TRBD1
clone_size: few
cdr3_aa: CASSPRRGLGNTGELFF
cdr3_nt: TGTGCCAGCAGCCCCCGAAGGGGGCTTGGGAACACCGGGGAGCTGTTTTTT

v_call: TRBV10-3
j_call: TRBJ2-7
d_call: .
clone_size: few
cdr3_aa: CAISPDPIRSYEQYF
cdr3_nt: TGTGCCATCAGTCCAGACCCCATTCGCTCCTACGAGCAGTACTTC

v_call: TRBV12-3/TRBV12-4
j_call: TRBJ2-2
d_call: TRBD1
clone_size: many
cdr3_aa: CASSRTGGYTGELFF
cdr3_nt: TGTGCCAGCAGTCGGACAGGGGGCTACACCGGGGAGCTGTTTTTT